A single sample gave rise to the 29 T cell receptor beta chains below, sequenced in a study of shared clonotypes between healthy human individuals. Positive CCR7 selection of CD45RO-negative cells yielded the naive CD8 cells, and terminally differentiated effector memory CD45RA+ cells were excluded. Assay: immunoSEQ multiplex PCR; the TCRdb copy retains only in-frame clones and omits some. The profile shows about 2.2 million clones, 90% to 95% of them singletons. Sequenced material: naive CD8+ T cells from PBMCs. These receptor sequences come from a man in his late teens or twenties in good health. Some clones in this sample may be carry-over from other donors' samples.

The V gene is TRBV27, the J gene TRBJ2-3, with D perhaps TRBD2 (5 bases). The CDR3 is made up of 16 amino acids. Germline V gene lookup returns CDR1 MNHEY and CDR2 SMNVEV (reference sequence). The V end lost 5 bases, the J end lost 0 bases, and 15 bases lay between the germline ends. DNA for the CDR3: TGTGCCAGCAGTCCCCGGGCTAGCTTTAGCACAGATACGCAGTATTTT. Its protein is CASSPRASFSTDTQYF.

CDR3 bases: TGTGCCAGCACCACAACCGGGACAGAAGCTTTCTTT. It encodes CASTTTGTEAFF. This rearrangement joins TRBV7-9 to TRBJ1-1; D might be TRBD1 (6 bases). CDR3 length: 12 residues. Trimming removed 7 bases at V and 8 bases at J, with 14 bases between. Germline V gene data show CDR1 as SEHNR and CDR2 as FQNEAQ (reference sequence).

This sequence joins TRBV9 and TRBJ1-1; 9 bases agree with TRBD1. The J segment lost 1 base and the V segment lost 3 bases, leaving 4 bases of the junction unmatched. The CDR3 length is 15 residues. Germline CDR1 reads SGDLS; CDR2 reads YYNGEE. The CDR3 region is CASSGDRVANTEAFF. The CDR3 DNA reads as TGTGCCAGCAGCGGGGACAGGGTCGCGAACACTGAAGCTTTCTTT.

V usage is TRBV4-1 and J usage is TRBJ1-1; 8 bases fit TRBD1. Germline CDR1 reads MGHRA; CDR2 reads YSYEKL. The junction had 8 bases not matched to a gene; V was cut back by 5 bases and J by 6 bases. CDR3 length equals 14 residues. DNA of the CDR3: TGCGCCAGCAGCGTCGACAGGGGAATGGCTGAAGCTTTCTTT. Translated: CASSVDRGMAEAFF.

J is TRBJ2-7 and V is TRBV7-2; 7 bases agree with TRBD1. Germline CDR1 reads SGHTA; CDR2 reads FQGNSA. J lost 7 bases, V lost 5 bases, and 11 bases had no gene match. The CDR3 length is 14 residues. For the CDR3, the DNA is TGTGCCAGCAGCCCACAGGGGTATCAACGGGAGCAGTACTTC. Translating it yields CASSPQGYQREQYF.

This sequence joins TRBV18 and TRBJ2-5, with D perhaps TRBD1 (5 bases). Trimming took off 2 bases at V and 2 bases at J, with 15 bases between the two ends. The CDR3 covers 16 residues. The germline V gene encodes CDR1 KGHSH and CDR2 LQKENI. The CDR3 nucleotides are TGTGCCAGCTCACCAAGGGGTTCAGGTGGACAAGAGACCCAGTACTTC. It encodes CASSPRGSGGQETQYF.

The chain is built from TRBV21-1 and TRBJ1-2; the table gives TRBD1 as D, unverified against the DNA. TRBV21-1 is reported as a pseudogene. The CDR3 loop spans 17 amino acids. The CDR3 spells CASSKALVVGQNYGYTF. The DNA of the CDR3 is TGTGCCAGCAGCAAAGCGCTGGTCGTGGGACAGAACTATGGCTACACCTTC.

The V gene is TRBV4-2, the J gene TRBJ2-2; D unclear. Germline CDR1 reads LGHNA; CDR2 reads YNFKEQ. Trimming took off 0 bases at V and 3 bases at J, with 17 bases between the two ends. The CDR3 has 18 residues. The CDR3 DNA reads TGTGCCAGCAGCCAAGAAGGTGGTTGGCGGTCCGACACCGGGGAGCTGTTTTTT. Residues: CASSQEGGWRSDTGELFF.

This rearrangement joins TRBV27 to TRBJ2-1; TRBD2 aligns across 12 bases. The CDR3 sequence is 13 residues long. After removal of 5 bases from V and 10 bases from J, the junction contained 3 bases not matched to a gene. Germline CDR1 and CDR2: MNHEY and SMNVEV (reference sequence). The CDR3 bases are TGTGCCAGCAGTCCGACTAGCGGGAGCGAGCAGTTCTTC. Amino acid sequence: CASSPTSGSEQFF.

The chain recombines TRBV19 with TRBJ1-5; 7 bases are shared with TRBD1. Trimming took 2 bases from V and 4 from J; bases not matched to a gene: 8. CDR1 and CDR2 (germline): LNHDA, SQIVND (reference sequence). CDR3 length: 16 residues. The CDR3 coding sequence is TGTGCCAGTAGTATACTGGGTTCAGGGGGGAATCAGCCCCAGCATTTT. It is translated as CASSILGSGGNQPQHF.

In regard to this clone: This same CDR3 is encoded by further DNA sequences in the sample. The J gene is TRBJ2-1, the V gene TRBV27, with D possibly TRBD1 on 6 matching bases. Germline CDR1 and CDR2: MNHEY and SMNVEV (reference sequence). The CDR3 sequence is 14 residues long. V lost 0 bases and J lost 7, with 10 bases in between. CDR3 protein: CASSLSPGANEQFF. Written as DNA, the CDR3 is TGTGCCAGCAGTTTATCCCCAGGGGCAAATGAGCAGTTCTTC.

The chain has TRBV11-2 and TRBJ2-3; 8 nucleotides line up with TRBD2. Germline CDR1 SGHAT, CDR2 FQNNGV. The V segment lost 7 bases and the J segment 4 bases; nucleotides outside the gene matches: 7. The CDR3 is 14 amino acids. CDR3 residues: CASNSGSVADTQYF. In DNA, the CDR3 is TGTGCCAGCAACAGCGGGAGCGTGGCAGATACGCAGTATTTT.

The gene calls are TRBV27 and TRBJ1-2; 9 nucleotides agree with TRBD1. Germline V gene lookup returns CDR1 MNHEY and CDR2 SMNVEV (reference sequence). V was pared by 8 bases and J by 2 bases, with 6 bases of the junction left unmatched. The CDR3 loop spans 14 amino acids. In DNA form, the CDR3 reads TGTGCCAGCGGCCTGGACAGGGGAAACTATGGCTACACCTTC. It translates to CASGLDRGNYGYTF.

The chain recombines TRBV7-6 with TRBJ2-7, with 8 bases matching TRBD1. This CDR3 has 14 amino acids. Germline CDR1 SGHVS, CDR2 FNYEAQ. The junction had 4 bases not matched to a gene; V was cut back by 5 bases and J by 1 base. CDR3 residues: CASSLDRGSYEQYF. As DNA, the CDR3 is TGTGCCAGCAGCCTAGACAGGGGTTCCTACGAGCAGTACTTC. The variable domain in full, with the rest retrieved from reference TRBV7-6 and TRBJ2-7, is GAGVSQSPRYKVTKRGQDVALRCDPISGHVSLYWYRQALGQGPEFLTYFNYEAQQDKSGLPNDRFSAERPEGSISTLTIQRTEQRDSAMYRCASSLDRGSYEQYFGPGTRLTVT.

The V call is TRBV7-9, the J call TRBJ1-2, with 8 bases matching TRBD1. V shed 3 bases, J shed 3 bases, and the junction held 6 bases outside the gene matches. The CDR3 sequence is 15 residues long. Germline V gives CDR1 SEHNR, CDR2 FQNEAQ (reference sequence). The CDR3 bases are TGTGCCAGCAGCTTTCCGGGACAGGACCACTATGGCTACACCTTC. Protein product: CASSFPGQDHYGYTF.

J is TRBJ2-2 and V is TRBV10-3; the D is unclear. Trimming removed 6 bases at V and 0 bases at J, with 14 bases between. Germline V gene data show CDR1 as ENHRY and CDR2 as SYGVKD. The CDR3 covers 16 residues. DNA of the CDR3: TGTGCCATCAGGATGGGGAACAGCCCGAACACCGGGGAGCTGTTTTTT. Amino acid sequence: CAIRMGNSPNTGELFF.

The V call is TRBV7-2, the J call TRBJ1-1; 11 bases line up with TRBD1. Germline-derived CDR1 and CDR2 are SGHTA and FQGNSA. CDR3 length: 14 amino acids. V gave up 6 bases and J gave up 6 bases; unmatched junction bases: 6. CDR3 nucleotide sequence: TGTGCCAGCAGATGGACAGGGGGCGGGTCTGAAGCTTTCTTT. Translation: CASRWTGGGSEAFF.

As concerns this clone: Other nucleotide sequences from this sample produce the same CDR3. This chain's CDR3 is CASSFGGELFF. CDR3 sequence (DNA): TGTGCCAGCAGTTTTGGCGGGGAGCTGTTTTTT. J is TRBJ2-2 and V is TRBV28; no clear D gene. Trimming left V 3 bases short and J 7 bases short, with 3 bases between. The CDR3 has 11 amino acids. The germline CDR1 and CDR2 sequences are MDHEN and SYDVKM.

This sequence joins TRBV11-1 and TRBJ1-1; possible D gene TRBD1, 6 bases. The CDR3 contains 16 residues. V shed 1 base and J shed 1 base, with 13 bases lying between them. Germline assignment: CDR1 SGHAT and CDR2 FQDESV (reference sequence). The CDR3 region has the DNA TGTGCCAGCAGCTTAGGCCAGAGGGGGTGGAACACTGAAGCTTTCTTT. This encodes CASSLGQRGWNTEAFF.

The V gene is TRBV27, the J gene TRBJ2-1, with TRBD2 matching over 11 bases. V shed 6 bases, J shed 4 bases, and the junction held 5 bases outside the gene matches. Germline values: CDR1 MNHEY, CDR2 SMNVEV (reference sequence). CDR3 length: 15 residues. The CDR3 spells CASRLAGVLYNEQFF. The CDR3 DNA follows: TGTGCCAGCAGACTAGCGGGAGTACTATACAATGAGCAGTTCTTC.

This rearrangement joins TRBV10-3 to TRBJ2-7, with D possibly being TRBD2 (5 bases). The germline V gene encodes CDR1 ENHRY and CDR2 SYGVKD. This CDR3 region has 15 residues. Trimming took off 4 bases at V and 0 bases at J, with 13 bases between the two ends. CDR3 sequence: CAISAYSGDSYEQYF. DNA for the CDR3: TGTGCCATCAGTGCATACAGCGGCGACTCCTACGAGCAGTACTTC.

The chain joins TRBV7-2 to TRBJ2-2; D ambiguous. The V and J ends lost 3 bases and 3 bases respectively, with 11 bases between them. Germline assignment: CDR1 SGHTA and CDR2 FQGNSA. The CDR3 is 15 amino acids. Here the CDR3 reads CASSFGIIYTGELFF. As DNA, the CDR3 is TGTGCCAGCAGCTTTGGAATAATATACACCGGGGAGCTGTTTTTT.

CDR3 bases: TGTGCCAGTAGTCCTCTGTTAAGCTCCTACGAGCAGTACTTC. It translates to CASSPLLSSYEQYF. The rearrangement uses TRBV19 and TRBJ2-7, with D unclear. Trimming left V 5 bases short and J 0 bases short, with 11 bases between. Germline assignment: CDR1 LNHDA and CDR2 SQIVND (reference sequence). The length of the CDR3 is 14 residues.

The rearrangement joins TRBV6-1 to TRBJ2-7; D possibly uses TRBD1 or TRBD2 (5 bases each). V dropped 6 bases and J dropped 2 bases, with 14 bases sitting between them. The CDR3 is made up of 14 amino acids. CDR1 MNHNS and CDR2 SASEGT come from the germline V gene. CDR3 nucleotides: TGTGCCAGCAGAGCCGGGACGGTTGCCTACGAGCAGTACTTC. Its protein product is CASRAGTVAYEQYF.

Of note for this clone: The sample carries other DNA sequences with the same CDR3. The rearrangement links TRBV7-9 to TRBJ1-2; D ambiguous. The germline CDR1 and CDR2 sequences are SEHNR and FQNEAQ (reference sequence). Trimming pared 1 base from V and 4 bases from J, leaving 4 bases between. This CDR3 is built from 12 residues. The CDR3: CASSLGPYGYTF. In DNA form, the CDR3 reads TGTGCCAGCAGCTTAGGGCCCTATGGCTACACCTTC.

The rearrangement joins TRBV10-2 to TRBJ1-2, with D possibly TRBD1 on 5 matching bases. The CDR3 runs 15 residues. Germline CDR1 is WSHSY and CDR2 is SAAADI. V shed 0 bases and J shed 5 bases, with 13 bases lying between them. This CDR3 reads CASSESGQGRYGYTF. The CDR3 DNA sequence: TGCGCCAGCAGTGAGTCGGGGCAGGGCCGGTATGGCTACACCTTC.

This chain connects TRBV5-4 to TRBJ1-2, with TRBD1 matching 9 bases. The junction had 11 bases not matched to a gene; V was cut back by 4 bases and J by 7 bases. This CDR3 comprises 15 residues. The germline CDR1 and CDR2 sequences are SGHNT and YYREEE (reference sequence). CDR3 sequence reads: CASSTVLQGAGGYTF. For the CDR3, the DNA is TGTGCCAGCAGCACAGTCTTACAGGGGGCGGGTGGCTACACCTTC. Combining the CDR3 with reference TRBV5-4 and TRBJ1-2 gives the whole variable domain ETGVTQSPTHLIKTRGQQVTLRCSSQSGHNTVSWYQQALGQGPQFIFQYYREEENGRGNFPPRFSGLQFPNYSSELNVNALELDDSALYLCASSTVLQGAGGYTFGSGTRLTVV.

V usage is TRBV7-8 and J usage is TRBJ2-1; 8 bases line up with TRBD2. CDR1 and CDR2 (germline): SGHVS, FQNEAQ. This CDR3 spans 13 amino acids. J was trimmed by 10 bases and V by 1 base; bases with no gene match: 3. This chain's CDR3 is CASSLERGREQFF. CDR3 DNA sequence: TGTGCCAGCAGCTTAGAGCGCGGGAGGGAGCAGTTCTTC. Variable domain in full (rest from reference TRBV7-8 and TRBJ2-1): GAGVSQSPRYKVAKRGQDVALRCDPISGHVSLFWYQQALGQGPEFLTYFQNEAQLDKSGLPSDRFFAERPEGSVSTLKIQRTQQEDSAVYLCASSLERGREQFFGPGTRLTVL.

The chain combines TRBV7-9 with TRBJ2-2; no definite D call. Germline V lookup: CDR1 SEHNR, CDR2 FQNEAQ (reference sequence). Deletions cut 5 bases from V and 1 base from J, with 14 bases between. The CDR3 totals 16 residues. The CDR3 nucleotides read TGTGCCAGCAGCCCCTTCGACAAGATGAACACCGGGGAGCTGTTTTTT. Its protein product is CASSPFDKMNTGELFF.